Sequencing of this T cell receptor beta chain was carried out in a study of T cell responses to AZD1222 COVID-19 vaccine. Regarding the study as a whole: Unmutated variant regions are reportedly the target of nearly half of TCRs that are spike-specific. All repertoire sampling was performed exclusively after the peak T cell response. The donor cohort was predominantly white British with a female majority, and clonal diversity may have been underestimated.

Details on this clone: Its antigen is unknown.

V was shortened by 7 bases and J by 0 bases, with 13 bases between the two germline ends. The germline V gene encodes CDR1 GTSNPN and CDR2 SVGIG (reference sequence). The CDR3 is made up of 15 amino acids. The protocol was immunoSEQ multiplex PCR, while the TCRdb copy is restricted to in-frame clones and leaves out a portion. Among about 69,000 clones listed, 75% to 90% were seen once. This receptor was taken from an adult who received the AZD1222 COVID-19 vaccine. J is TRBJ1-6 and V is TRBV30, with TRBD1 as a possible D gene (6 bases). The material sequenced was peripheral blood, taken 28 days after the second AZD1222 dose. CDR3 loop: CAYGGSSSYNSPLHF. DNA of the CDR3: TGTGCCTATGGGGGCTCCAGCTCCTATAATTCACCCCTCCACTTT.